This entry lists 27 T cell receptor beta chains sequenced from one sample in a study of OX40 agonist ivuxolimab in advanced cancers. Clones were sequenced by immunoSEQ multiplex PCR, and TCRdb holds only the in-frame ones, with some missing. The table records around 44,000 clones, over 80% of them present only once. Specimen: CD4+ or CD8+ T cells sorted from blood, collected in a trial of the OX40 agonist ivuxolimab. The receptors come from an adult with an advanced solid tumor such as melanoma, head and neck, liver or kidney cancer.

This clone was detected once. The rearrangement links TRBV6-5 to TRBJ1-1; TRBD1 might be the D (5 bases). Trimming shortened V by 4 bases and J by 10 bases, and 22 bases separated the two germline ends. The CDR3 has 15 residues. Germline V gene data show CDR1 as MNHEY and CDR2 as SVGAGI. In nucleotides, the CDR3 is TGTGCCAGCAGTTCCTACCGGGGGACCGAAAGACGAGCTTTCTTT. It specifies CASSSYRGTERRAFF.

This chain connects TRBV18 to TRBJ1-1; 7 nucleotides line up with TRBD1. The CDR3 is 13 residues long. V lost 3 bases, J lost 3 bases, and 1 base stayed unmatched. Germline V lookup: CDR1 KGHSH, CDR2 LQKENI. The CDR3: CASSPGQDTEAFF. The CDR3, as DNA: TGTGCCAGCTCACCCGGACAGGACACTGAAGCTTTCTTT. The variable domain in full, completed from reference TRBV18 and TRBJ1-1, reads NAGVMQNPRHLVRRRGQEARLRCSPMKGHSHVYWYRQLPEEGLKFMVYLQKENIIDESGMPKERFSAEFPKEGPSILRIQQVVRGDSAAYFCASSPGQDTEAFFGQGTRLTVV.

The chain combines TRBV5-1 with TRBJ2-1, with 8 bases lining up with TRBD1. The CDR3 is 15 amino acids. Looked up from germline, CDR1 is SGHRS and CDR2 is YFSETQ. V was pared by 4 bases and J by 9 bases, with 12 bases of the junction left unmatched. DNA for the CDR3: TGCGCCAGCAGCGGGACCGGGACAGGTGGGGTTGAGCAGTTCTTC. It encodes CASSGTGTGGVEQFF.

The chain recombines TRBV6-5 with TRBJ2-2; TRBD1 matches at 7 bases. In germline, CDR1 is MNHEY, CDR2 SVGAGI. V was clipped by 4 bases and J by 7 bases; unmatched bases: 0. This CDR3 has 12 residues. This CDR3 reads CASSWDSGELFF. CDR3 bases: TGTGCCAGCAGTTGGGACAGCGGGGAGCTGTTTTTT.

The DNA for the CDR3 is TGTGCCAGCAGATCGATGAACACTGAAGCTTTCTTT. Residues: CASRSMNTEAFF. The rearrangement uses TRBV28 and TRBJ1-1; D gene ambiguous. Germline CDR1 reads MDHEN; CDR2 reads SYDVKM. Trimming removed 6 bases at V and 0 bases at J, with 5 bases between. This CDR3 comprises 12 residues.

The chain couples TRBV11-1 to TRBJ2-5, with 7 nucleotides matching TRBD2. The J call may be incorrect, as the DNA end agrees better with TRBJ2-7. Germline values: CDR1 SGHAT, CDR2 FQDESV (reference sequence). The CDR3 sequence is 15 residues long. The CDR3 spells CASSSRASGYYEQYF. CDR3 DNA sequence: TGTGCCAGCAGCTCCCGGGCTAGCGGTTACTACGAGCAGTACTTC.

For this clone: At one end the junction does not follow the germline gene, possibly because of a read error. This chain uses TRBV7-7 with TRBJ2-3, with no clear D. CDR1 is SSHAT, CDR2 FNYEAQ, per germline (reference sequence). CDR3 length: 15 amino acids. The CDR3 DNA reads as TGTGCTAGCAGCTTTGGAAGGGTTTCAACAGATACGCAGTATTTT. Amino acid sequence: CASSFGRVSTDTQYF.

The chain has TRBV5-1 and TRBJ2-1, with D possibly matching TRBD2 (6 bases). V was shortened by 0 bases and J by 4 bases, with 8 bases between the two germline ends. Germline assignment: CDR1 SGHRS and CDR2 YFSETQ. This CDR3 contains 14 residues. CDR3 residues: CASSLGGEYNEQFF. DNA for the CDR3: TGCGCCAGCAGCTTGGGGGGGGAGTACAATGAGCAGTTCTTC.

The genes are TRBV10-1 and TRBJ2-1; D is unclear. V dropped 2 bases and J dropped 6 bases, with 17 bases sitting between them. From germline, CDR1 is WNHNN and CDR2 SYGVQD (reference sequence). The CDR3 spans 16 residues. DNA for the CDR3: TGCGCCAGCAGTGAGAATTGGGATCCCCGGATCAATGAGCAGTTCTTC. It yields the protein CASSENWDPRINEQFF.

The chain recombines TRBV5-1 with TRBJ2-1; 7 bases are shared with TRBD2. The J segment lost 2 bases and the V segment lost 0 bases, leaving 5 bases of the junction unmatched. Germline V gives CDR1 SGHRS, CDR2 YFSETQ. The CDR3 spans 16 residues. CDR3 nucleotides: TGCGCCAGCAGCTTGGGAGGAGGGAGGGCCTACAATGAGCAGTTCTTC. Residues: CASSLGGGRAYNEQFF.

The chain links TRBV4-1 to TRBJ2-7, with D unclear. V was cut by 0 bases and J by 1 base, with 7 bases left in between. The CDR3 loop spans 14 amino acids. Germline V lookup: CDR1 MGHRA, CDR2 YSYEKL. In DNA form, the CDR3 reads TGCGCCAGCAGCCAAGATCAAAGGTCCTACGAGCAGTACTTC. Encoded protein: CASSQDQRSYEQYF.

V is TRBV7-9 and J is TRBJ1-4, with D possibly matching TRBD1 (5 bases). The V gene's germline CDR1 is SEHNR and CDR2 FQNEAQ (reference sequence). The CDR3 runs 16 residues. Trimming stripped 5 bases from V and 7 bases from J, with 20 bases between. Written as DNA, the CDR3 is TGTGCCAGCAGCCCCCGGGTGGGGCAGGGAATTGAAAAACTGTTTTTT. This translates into CASSPRVGQGIEKLFF.

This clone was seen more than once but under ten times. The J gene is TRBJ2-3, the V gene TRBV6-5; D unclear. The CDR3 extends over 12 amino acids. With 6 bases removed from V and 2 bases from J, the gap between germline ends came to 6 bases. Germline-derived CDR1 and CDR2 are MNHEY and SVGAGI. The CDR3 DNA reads TGTGCCAGCAGGTCCCCCACAGATACGCAGTATTTT. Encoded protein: CASRSPTDTQYF.

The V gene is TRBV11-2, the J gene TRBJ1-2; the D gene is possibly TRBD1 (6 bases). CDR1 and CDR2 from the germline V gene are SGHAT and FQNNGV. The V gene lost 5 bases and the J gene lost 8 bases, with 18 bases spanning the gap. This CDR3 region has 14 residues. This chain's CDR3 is CASSPSRGAGGYTF. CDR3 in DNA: TGTGCCAGCAGCCCCTCCAGGGGCGCGGGCGGCTACACCTTC.

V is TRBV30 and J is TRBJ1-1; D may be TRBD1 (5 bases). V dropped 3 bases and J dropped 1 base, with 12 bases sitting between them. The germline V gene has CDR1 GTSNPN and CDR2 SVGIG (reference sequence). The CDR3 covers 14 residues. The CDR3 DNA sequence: TGTGCCTGGAGATGGGGGGGACGGAACACTGAAGCTTTCTTT. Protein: CAWRWGGRNTEAFF.

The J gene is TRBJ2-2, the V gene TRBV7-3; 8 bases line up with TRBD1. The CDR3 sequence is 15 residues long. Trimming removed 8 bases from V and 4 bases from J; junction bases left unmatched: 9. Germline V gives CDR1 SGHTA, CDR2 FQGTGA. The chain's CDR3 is CASQGAGTVTGELFF. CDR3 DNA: TGTGCCAGCCAGGGGGCGGGGACGGTCACCGGGGAGCTGTTTTTT.

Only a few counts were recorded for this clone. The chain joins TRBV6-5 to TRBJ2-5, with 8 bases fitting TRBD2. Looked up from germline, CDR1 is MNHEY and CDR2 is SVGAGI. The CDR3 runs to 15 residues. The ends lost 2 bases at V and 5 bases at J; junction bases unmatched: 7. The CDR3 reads CASSYGLAGGETQYF. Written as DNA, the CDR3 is TGTGCCAGCAGTTACGGGCTAGCGGGCGGGGAGACCCAGTACTTC.

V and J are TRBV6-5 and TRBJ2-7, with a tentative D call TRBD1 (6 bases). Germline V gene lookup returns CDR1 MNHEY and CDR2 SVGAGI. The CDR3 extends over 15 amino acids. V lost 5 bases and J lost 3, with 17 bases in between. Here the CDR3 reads CASSITSQGRYEQYF. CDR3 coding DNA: TGTGCCAGCAGTATTACCTCGCAGGGGCGCTACGAGCAGTACTTC.

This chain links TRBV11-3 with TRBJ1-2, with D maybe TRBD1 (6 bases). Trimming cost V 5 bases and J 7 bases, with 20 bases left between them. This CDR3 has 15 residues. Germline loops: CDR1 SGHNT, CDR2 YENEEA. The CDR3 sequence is CASSPPQGQRGGYTF. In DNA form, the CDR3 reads TGTGCCAGCAGCCCACCGCAGGGGCAAAGGGGTGGCTACACCTTC.

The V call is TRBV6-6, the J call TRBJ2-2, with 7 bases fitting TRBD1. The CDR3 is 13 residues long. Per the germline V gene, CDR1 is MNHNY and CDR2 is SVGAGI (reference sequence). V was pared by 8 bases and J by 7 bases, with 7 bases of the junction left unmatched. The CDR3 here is CASGYRDSGELFF. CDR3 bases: TGTGCCAGCGGCTACAGGGACAGCGGGGAGCTGTTTTTT.

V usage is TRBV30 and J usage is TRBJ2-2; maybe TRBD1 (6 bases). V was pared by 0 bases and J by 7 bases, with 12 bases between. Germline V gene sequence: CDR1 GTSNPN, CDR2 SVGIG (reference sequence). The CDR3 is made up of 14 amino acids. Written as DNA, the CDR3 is TGTGCCTGGAGTGTACCTGGGACAAGCGGGGAGCTGTTTTTT. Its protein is CAWSVPGTSGELFF.

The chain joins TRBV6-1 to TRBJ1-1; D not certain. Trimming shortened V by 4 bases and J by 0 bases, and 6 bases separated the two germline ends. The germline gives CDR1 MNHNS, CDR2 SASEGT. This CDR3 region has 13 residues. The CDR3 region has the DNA TGTGCCAGCAGTGCCGACATGAACACTGAAGCTTTCTTT. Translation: CASSADMNTEAFF.

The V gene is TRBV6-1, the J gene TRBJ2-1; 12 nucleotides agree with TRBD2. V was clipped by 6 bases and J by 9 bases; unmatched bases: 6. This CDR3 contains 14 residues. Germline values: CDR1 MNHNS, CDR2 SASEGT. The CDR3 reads CASSASGRVSEQFF. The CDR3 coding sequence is TGTGCCAGCAGCGCTAGCGGGAGGGTCAGTGAGCAGTTCTTC.

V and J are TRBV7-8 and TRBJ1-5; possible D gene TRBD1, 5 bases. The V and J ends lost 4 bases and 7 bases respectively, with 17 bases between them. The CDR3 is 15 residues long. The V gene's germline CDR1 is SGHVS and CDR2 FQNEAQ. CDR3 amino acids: CASSSDTGARQPQHF. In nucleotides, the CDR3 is TGTGCCAGCAGCTCAGACACCGGGGCGCGGCAGCCCCAGCATTTT.

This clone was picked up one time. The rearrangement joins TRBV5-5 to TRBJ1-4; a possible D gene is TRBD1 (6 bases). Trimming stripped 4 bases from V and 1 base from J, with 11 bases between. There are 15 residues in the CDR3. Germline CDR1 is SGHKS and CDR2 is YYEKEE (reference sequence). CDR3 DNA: TGTGCCAGCAGCCCAGGACAGTTAACTAATGAAAAACTGTTTTTT. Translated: CASSPGQLTNEKLFF. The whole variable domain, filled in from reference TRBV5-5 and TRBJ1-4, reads DAGVTQSPTHLIKTRGQQVTLRCSPISGHKSVSWYQQVLGQGPQFIFQYYEKEERGRGNFPDRFSARQFPNYSSELNVNALLLGDSALYLCASSPGQLTNEKLFFGSGTQLSVL.

DNA of the CDR3: TGTGCCAGCAGCTTGTTAGACAGGGGAGGCGAGCAGTACTTC. It yields the protein CASSLLDRGGEQYF. The chain couples TRBV5-6 to TRBJ2-7; 8 positions match TRBD1. This CDR3 region has 14 residues. Germline-derived CDR1 and CDR2 are SGHDT and YYEEEE. Trimming took 1 base from V and 6 from J; bases not matched to a gene: 6.

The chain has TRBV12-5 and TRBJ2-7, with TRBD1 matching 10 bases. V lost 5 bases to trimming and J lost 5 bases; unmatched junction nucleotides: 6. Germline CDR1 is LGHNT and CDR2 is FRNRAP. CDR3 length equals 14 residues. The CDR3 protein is CASGPGQGKNEQYF. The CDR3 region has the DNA TGTGCTAGTGGTCCGGGACAGGGGAAGAACGAGCAGTACTTC.